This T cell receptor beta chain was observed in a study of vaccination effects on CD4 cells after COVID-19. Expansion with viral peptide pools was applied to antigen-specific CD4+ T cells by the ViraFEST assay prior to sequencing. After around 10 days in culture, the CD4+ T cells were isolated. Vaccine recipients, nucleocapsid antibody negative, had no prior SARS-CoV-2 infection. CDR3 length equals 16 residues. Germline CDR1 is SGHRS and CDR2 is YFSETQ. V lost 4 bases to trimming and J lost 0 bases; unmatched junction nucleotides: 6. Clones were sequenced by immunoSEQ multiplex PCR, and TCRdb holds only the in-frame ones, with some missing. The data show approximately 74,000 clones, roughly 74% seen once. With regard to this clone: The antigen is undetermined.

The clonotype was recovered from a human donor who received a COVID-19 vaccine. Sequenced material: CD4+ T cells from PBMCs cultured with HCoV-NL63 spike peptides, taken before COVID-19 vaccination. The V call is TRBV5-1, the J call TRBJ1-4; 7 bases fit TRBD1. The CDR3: CASSLSGGATNEKLFF. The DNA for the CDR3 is TGCGCCAGCAGCCTCTCAGGGGGAGCAACTAATGAAAAACTGTTTTTT.